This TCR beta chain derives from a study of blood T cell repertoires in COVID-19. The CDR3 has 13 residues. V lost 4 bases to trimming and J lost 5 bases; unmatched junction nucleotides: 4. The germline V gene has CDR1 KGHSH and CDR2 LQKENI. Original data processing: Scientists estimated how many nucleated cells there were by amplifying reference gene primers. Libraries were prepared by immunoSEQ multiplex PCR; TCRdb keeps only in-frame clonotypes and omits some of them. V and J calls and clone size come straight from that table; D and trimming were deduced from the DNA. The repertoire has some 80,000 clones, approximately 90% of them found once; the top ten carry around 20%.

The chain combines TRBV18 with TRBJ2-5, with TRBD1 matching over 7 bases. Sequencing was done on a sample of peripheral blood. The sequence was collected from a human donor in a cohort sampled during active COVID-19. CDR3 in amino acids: CASSQGTDETQYF. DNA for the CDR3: TGTGCCAGCTCACAAGGGACAGATGAGACCCAGTACTTC.